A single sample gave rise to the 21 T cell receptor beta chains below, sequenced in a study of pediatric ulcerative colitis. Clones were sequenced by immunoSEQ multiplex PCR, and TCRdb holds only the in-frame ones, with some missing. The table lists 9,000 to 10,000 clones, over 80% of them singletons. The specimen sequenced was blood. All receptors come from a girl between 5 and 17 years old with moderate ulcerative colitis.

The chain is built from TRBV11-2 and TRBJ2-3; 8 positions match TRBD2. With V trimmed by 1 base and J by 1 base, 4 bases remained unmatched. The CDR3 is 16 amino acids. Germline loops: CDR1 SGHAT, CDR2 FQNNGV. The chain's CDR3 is CASSLVAGGRTDTQYF. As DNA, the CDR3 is TGTGCCAGCAGCTTAGTTGCGGGGGGCCGCACAGATACGCAGTATTTT.

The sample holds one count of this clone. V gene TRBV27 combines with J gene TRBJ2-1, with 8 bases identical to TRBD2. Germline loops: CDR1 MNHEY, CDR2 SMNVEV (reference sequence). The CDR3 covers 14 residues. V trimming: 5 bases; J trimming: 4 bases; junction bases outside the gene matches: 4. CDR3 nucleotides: TGTGCCAGCAGTACGGGACTAGAGTACAATGAGCAGTTCTTC. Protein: CASSTGLEYNEQFF.

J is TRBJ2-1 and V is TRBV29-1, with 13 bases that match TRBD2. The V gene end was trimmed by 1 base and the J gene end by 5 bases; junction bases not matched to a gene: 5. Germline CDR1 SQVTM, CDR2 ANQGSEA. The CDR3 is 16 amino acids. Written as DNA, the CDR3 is TGCAGCGTTGAAGTCTACGGACTAGCGGGAGACAATGAGCAGTTCTTC. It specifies CSVEVYGLAGDNEQFF.

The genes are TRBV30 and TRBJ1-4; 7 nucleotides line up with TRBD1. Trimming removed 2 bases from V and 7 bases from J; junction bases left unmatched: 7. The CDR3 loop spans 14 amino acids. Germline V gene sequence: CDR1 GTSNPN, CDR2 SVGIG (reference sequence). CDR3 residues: CAWSPGTAGEKLFF. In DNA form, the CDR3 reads TGTGCCTGGAGTCCCGGGACAGCGGGTGAAAAACTGTTTTTT.

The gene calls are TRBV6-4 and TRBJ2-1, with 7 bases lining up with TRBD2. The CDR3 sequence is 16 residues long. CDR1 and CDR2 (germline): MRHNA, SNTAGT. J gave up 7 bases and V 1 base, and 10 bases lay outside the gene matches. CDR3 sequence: CASSDLAGVVTNEQFF. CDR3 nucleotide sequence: TGTGCCAGCAGTGACTTGGCGGGGGTCGTGACTAATGAGCAGTTCTTC.

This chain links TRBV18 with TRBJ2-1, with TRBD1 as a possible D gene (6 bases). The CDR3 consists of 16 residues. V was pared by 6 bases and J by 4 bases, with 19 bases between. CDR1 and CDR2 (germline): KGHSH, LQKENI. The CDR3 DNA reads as TGTGCCAGCTCGCTACAGGGTAATAGCGCGTACAATGAGCAGTTCTTC. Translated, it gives CASSLQGNSAYNEQFF.

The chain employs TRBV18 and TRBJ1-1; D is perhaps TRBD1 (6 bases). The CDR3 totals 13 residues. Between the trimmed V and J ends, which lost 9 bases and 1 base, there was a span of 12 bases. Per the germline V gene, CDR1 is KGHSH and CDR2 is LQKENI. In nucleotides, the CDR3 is TGTGCCAGTCGGGGGCGATCGAACACTGAAGCTTTCTTT. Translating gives CASRGRSNTEAFF.

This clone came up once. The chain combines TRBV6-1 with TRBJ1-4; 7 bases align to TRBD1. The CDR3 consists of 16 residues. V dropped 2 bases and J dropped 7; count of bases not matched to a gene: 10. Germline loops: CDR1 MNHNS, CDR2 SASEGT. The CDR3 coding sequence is TGTGCCAGCAGTGAAAGCGGAGGGGACAGAAGTGAAAAACTGTTTTTT. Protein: CASSESGGDRSEKLFF.

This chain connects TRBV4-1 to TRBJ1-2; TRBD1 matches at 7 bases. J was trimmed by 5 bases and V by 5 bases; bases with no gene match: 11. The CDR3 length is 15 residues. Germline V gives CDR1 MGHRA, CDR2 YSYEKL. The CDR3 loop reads CASSSDPGGEYGYTF. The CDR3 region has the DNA TGCGCCAGCAGCTCCGATCCAGGGGGAGAATATGGCTACACCTTC.

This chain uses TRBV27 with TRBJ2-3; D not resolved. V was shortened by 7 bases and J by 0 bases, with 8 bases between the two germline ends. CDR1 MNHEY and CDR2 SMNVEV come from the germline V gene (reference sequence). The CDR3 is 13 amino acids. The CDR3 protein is CASTPRSTDTQYF. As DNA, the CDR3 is TGTGCCAGCACTCCTCGGAGCACAGATACGCAGTATTTT.

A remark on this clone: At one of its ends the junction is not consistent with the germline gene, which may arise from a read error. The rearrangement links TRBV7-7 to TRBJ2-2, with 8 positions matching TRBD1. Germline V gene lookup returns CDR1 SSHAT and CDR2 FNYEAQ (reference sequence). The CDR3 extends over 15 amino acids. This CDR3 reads CASSLDRGATGELFF. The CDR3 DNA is TGTGCTAGCAGCCTAGACAGGGGCGCGACCGGGGAGCTGTTTTTT.

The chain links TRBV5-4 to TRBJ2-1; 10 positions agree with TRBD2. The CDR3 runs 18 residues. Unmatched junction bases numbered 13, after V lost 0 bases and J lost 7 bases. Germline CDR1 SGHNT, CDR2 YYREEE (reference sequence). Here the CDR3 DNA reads TGTGCCAGCAGCTTGGAACGGGGCGGTAGCGGGGGGCAGAATGAGCAGTTCTTC. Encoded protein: CASSLERGGSGGQNEQFF.

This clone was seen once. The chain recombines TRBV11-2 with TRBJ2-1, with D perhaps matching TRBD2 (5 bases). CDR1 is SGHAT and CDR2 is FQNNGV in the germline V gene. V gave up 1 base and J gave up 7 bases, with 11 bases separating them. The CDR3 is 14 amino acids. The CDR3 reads CASSLGPGGNEQFF. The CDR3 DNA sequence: TGTGCCAGCAGCTTAGGGCCAGGAGGTAATGAGCAGTTCTTC.

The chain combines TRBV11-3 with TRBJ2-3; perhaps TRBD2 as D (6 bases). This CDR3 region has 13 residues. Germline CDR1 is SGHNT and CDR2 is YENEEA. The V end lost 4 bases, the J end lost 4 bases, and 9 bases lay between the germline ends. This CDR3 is CASSSTSSDTQYF. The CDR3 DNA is TGTGCCAGCAGCTCCACTAGCTCAGATACGCAGTATTTT.

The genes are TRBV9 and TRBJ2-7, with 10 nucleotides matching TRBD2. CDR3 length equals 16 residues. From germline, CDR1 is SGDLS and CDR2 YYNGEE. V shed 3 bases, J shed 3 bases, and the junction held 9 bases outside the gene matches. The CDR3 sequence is CASSGESSGSGYEQYF. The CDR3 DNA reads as TGTGCCAGCAGCGGGGAATCTAGCGGGAGCGGCTACGAGCAGTACTTC.

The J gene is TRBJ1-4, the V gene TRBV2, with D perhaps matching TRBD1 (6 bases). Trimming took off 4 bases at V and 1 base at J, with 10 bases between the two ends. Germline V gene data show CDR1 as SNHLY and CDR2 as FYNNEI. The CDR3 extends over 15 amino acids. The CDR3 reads CASSVGQLTNEKLFF. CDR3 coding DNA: TGTGCCAGCAGTGTTGGACAGCTAACTAATGAAAAACTGTTTTTT.

CDR3 protein: CATSRDQGGYTF. The CDR3 bases are TGTGCCACCAGCAGAGATCAGGGCGGCTACACCTTC. This rearrangement joins TRBV15 to TRBJ1-2, with a tentative D call TRBD1 (5 bases). V was shortened by 0 bases and J by 8 bases, with 7 bases between the two germline ends. This CDR3 has 12 residues. The germline V gene has CDR1 LNHNV and CDR2 YYDKDF (reference sequence). The full variable domain, rest sourced from reference TRBV15 and TRBJ1-2, is DAMVIQNPRYQVTQFGKPVTLSCSQTLNHNVMYWYQQKSSQAPKLLFHYYDKDFNNEADTPDNFQSRRPNTSFCFLDIRSPGLGDTAMYLCATSRDQGGYTFGSGTRLTVV.

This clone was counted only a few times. The CDR3 bases are TGTGCCAGCAGTGAGAGGACAGGGAGCACAGATACGCAGTATTTT. Protein product: CASSERTGSTDTQYF. The rearrangement uses TRBV6-1 and TRBJ2-3, with 8 bases that match TRBD1. Germline trimming cut 3 bases from V and 0 bases from J; bases unmatched to any gene: 2. The CDR3 loop spans 15 amino acids. Germline assignment: CDR1 MNHNS and CDR2 SASEGT.

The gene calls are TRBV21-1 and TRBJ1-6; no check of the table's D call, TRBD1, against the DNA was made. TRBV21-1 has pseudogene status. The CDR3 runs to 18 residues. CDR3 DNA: TGTGCCAGCAGCCCTTCAGGGGAACAGGGGTCCTATAATTCACCCCTCCACTTT. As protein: CASSPSGEQGSYNSPLHF.

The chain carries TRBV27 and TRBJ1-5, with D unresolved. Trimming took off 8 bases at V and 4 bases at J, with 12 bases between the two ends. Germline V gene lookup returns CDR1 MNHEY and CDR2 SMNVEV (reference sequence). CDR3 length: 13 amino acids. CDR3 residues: CASCLGWNQPQHF. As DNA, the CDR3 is TGTGCCAGCTGTCTGGGATGGAATCAGCCCCAGCATTTT.

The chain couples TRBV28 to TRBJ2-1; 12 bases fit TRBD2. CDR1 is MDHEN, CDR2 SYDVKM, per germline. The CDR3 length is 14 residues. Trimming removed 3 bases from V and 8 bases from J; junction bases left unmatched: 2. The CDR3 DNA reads TGTGCCAGCAGTTTGACTAGCGGGAGTCATGAGCAGTTCTTC. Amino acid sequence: CASSLTSGSHEQFF.